Below, 3 T cell receptor beta chains from the same sample are listed, as sequenced in a study of blood T cell repertoires in COVID-19 (dated by TCRdb to the early 2020s). Receptor libraries were prepared by the immunoSEQ multiplex PCR assay. TCRdb re-hosts the immuneACCESS table, in-frame sequences only. Its copies lack some clones; in the studies checked, an unresolved V gene accounts for under half of them, and the cause for the rest is not known. This sample is represented by 250,000 to 300,000 clones; 86% of them were singletons. Roughly 4% of the sample belongs to the ten largest clones. Sequenced input: peripheral blood. These TCRs come from a man between 18 and 29 years old with active or convalescent COVID-19.

The CDR3 sequence: CSASHRGTEAFF. DNA of the CDR3: TGCAGTGCTAGTCACAGGGGCACTGAAGCTTTCTTT. The V call is TRBV20-1, the J call TRBJ1-1, with 7 bases identical to TRBD1. This CDR3 has 12 residues. The V gene end was trimmed by 3 bases and the J gene end by 4 bases; junction bases not matched to a gene: 2. CDR1 and CDR2 (germline): DFQATT, SNEGSKA (reference sequence).

This chain connects TRBV30 to TRBJ2-5; D is possibly TRBD1 (8 bases). In germline, CDR1 is GTSNPN, CDR2 SVGIG (reference sequence). V dropped 2 bases and J dropped 1 base, with 14 bases sitting between them. This CDR3 is built from 15 residues. The CDR3 DNA is TGTGCCTGGAGTACAACAGGGGGGGCCCAAGAGACCCAGTACTTC. Translated, it gives CAWSTTGGAQETQYF.

V usage is TRBV30 and J usage is TRBJ1-2; D not certain. Between the trimmed V and J ends, which lost 6 bases and 2 bases, there was a span of 7 bases. The germline V gene encodes CDR1 GTSNPN and CDR2 SVGIG (reference sequence). CDR3 size: 11 residues. This chain's CDR3 is CACSRNYGYTF. The CDR3 coding sequence is TGTGCCTGTTCTAGAAACTATGGCTACACCTTC.